Presented here are 2 T cell receptor beta chains from one specimen sequenced in a study. TRBV12-4/TRBJ1-2 clonotypes were amplified with adaptor-ligated barcode primers. One entry per CDR3 protein, called by TCRdb with MiXCR from the multiplex PCR reads. The sample has around 300 distinct CDR3 sequences, 4% to 4.5% seen once. The specimen sequenced was memory CD4+ T cells sorted from blood. Described subset: memory CD4+ T cells, CD4+CD45RO+CD25-. The origin of the receptors is a female donor with breast cancer.

By share, this clonotype counts as medium-sized. V and J are TRBV12-3 or TRBV12-4 and TRBJ1-2; D remains unclear. CDR3 length equals 15 residues. Trimming removed 6 bases at V and 8 bases at J, with 22 bases between. As DNA, the CDR3 is TGTGCCAGCAGCCCCTCCATGGGAATAGAACGAGGCTACACCTTC. Translation gives CASSPSMGIERGYTF.

The chain links TRBV12-3 or TRBV12-4 to TRBJ1-2, with D maybe TRBD1 (5 bases). The V gene lost 6 bases and the J gene lost 4 bases, with 12 bases spanning the gap. CDR3 length equals 13 residues. CDR3 residues: CASSYGTGYGYTF. DNA for the CDR3: TGTGCCAGCAGCTACGGGACCGGCTATGGCTACACCTTC.